The clone carrying this T cell receptor beta chain was counted only a few times. Antigen: not known. CDR1 is MGHRA and CDR2 is YSYEKL in the germline V gene. V was trimmed by 0 bases and J by 4 bases, leaving 12 bases between them. This CDR3 has 16 amino acids. The sample comes from a study of beta chain features in type 1 diabetes. In the study overall: Age, gender and cell yields were alike across patients and healthy donors.

Points from the study as a whole: Among patients with Type 1 diabetes, TCRB CDR3s were moderately but significantly shorter in every one of the four CD4+ subsets. Patients showed naive, central memory and Treg TCRB repertoires that appeared more similar than those of healthy donors.

The isolated RNA, all of it, was reverse transcribed, so expressed TCRB transcripts were what got sequenced. Sequencing of naive, central memory and regulatory T cell samples gave an average of roughly 4 million reads. Libraries were prepared by immunoSEQ multiplex PCR; TCRdb keeps only in-frame clonotypes and omits some of them. The table includes about 160,000 clones, roughly 9% detected once. All sorted populations exceeded 95% purity. The material sequenced was central memory CD4+ T cells from blood. The rearrangement uses TRBV4-1 and TRBJ1-4, with D maybe TRBD1 (6 bases). The sequence derives from a woman in her 30s with type 1 diabetes. The CDR3 DNA reads as TGCGCCAGCAGCCAAGATATGGACAGCCGTAATGAAAAACTGTTTTTT. This encodes CASSQDMDSRNEKLFF.